Listed here are 24 T cell receptor beta chains from one sample, sequenced in a study of beta chain features in type 1 diabetes (dated by TCRdb to the late 2010s). Beyond this particular receptor, the publication reports: Type 1 diabetes patients showed a moderate but significant shortening of TCRB CDR3 length in all four CD4+ subsets.

Their cognate antigens are unknown. Libraries were constructed by the immunoSEQ multiplex PCR assay. The entire isolated RNA was reverse transcribed using the High Capacity cDNA Reverse Transcription Kit, and thus expressed TCRB transcripts were sequenced. TCRdb obtained this table from immuneACCESS and retained in-frame rearrangements with V and J assigned. These tables miss some clones; where compared with another copy, unresolved V genes account for less than half of the shortfall, and the remainder is unexplained. In all, the sample holds about 700,000 clones, and over 10% of those were seen once. The ten top clones hold approximately 0.021% of the sample. Sample: naive CD4+ T cells from blood. This sample's cell subset or site label indicates: true naive CD4+ T cells. These receptors were collected from a man in his late teens or twenties with type 1 diabetes.

Only a few counts were recorded for this clone. The chain is built from TRBV7-6 and TRBJ2-3; no definite D call. CDR1 and CDR2 (germline): SGHVS, FNYEAQ. The CDR3 runs to 13 residues. Between the trimmed V and J ends, which lost 5 bases and 6 bases, there was a span of 12 bases. The CDR3: CASSPWGGDTQYF. The CDR3 DNA follows: TGTGCCAGCAGCCCCTGGGGTGGGGATACGCAGTATTTT.

This clone has more than one count but fewer than ten. J is TRBJ1-2 and V is TRBV27; D is uncertain. V was pared by 5 bases and J by 8 bases, with 15 bases between. Germline V CDR1 and CDR2: MNHEY, SMNVEV (reference sequence). The length of the CDR3 is 13 residues. Here the CDR3 reads CASSRFGGGGYTF. The DNA for the CDR3 is TGTGCCAGCAGTCGGTTTGGCGGTGGCGGCTACACCTTC.

The gene calls are TRBV2 and TRBJ1-5, with TRBD1 matching over 10 bases. In germline, CDR1 is SNHLY, CDR2 FYNNEI. The CDR3 is made up of 16 amino acids. Germline trimming cut 2 bases from V and 1 base from J; bases unmatched to any gene: 2. The CDR3 loop reads CASSEQGQGSNQPQHF. Written as DNA, the CDR3 is TGTGCCAGCAGTGAACAGGGACAGGGGAGCAATCAGCCCCAGCATTTT.

The CDR3 is CSARGNSPLHF. The CDR3 nucleotides are TGCAGTGCTAGAGGGAATTCACCCCTCCACTTT. The rearrangement joins TRBV20-1 to TRBJ1-6, with unresolved D. Between the trimmed V and J ends, which lost 1 base and 7 bases, there was a span of 2 bases. The CDR3 spans 11 residues. CDR1 is DFQATT, CDR2 SNEGSKA, per germline (reference sequence).

This clone was detected only a few times. This rearrangement joins TRBV2 to TRBJ1-2; 10 bases are shared with TRBD1. Germline V gene data show CDR1 as SNHLY and CDR2 as FYNNEI. V trimming: 5 bases; J trimming: 4 bases; junction bases outside the gene matches: 4. The CDR3 spans 14 residues. DNA of the CDR3: TGTGCCAGCAGTAGGGACAGGGGAGGCTATGGCTACACCTTC. Translation: CASSRDRGGYGYTF.

The V call is TRBV6-1, the J call TRBJ2-3; the match to TRBD2 covers 9 bases. The V gene end was trimmed by 7 bases and the J gene end by 2 bases; junction bases not matched to a gene: 7. CDR1 and CDR2 (germline): MNHNS, SASEGT. The length of the CDR3 is 15 residues. The CDR3 sequence: CASTAQRGDTDTQYF. The DNA of the CDR3 is TGTGCCAGCACCGCCCAGCGGGGGGACACAGATACGCAGTATTTT.

This clone has a handful of counts. The chain couples TRBV9 to TRBJ1-4; D possibly corresponds to TRBD1 (5 bases). V shed 4 bases and J shed 6 bases, with 13 bases lying between them. This CDR3 has 14 amino acids. Germline CDR1 and CDR2: SGDLS and YYNGEE. The CDR3 loop is CASSRDGLDEKLFF. CDR3 nucleotide sequence: TGTGCCAGCAGCCGGGACGGTCTGGATGAAAAACTGTTTTTT.

The CDR3 DNA reads TGCAGCGTCACTAGCGGGGGGGACAATGAGCAGTTCTTC. Translated, it gives CSVTSGGDNEQFF. The gene calls are TRBV29-1 and TRBJ2-1; TRBD2 aligns across 13 bases. This CDR3 region has 13 residues. V shed 6 bases, J shed 5 bases, and the junction held 1 base outside the gene matches. Looked up from germline, CDR1 is SQVTM and CDR2 is ANQGSEA.

The chain recombines TRBV2 with TRBJ1-6; weak D call: TRBD1 (6 bases). This CDR3 comprises 14 residues. Trimming took 0 bases from V and 9 from J, leaving 9 bases between them. The germline V gene has CDR1 SNHLY and CDR2 FYNNEI. The CDR3 reads CASSEAGGASPLHF. Here the CDR3 DNA reads TGTGCCAGCAGTGAAGCCGGGGGGGCTTCACCCCTCCACTTT. The complete variable domain, with remaining parts taken from reference TRBV2 and TRBJ1-6, reads EPEVTQTPSHQVTQMGQEVILRCVPISNHLYFYWYRQILGQKVEFLVSFYNNEISEKSEIFDDQFSVERPDGSNFTLKIRSTKLEDSAMYFCASSEAGGASPLHFGNGTRLTVT.

The table lists this clone with a few counts. V gene TRBV25-1 combines with J gene TRBJ1-2; D may be TRBD1 (5 bases). The CDR3 loop spans 11 amino acids. V shed 6 bases and J shed 8 bases, with 10 bases lying between them. CDR1 and CDR2 (germline): MGHDK, SYGVNS. CDR3 amino acids: CASRGTLGYTF. DNA for the CDR3: TGTGCCAGCAGAGGGACTCTCGGCTACACCTTC.

This clone showed up just a few times. V gene TRBV15 combines with J gene TRBJ2-1, with D perhaps matching TRBD2 (7 bases). CDR3 length equals 17 residues. The V gene lost 5 bases and the J gene lost 1 base, with 18 bases spanning the gap. Germline V lookup: CDR1 LNHNV, CDR2 YYDKDF (reference sequence). This chain's CDR3 is CATSSGPGGISYNEQFF. The CDR3 nucleotides read TGTGCCACCAGCTCAGGGCCGGGGGGCATATCCTACAATGAGCAGTTCTTC.

This clone came up a few times. This sequence joins TRBV29-1 and TRBJ2-7; TRBD2 aligns across 11 bases. This CDR3 region has 17 residues. Germline lookup yields CDR1 SQVTM and CDR2 ANQGSEA. V was pared by 6 bases and J by 0 bases, with 13 bases of the junction left unmatched. This CDR3 is CSVGLAGGGALSYEQYF. DNA of the CDR3: TGCAGCGTCGGACTAGCGGGCGGGGGGGCACTCTCCTACGAGCAGTACTTC.

There are a few counts of this clone. The rearrangement links TRBV5-4 to TRBJ2-7; 7 bases are shared with TRBD1. The CDR3 has 14 amino acids. Trimming at V came to 6 bases and at J to 2 bases, leaving 8 bases not matched to a gene. The germline CDR1 and CDR2 sequences are SGHNT and YYREEE (reference sequence). This CDR3 reads CASNRDRVTYEQYF. In DNA form, the CDR3 reads TGTGCCAGCAACCGAGACAGGGTTACCTACGAGCAGTACTTC.

V usage is TRBV27 and J usage is TRBJ2-7; D is undetermined. Germline CDR1 MNHEY, CDR2 SMNVEV (reference sequence). Between the trimmed V and J ends, which lost 0 bases and 6 bases, there was a span of 3 bases. This CDR3 has 11 amino acids. CDR3 sequence (DNA): TGTGCCAGCAGTTTATCGGGCGAGCAGTACTTC. This gives the protein CASSLSGEQYF.

The sample holds a few counts of this clone. The chain is built from TRBV29-1 and TRBJ2-5; D gene uncertain. The CDR3 spans 13 residues. From germline, CDR1 is SQVTM and CDR2 ANQGSEA. Trimming stripped 1 base from V and 5 bases from J, with 11 bases between. The CDR3 nucleotides read TGCAGCGTTGAAGTGGGGTGGGTGGAGACCCAGTACTTC. Translated, it gives CSVEVGWVETQYF.

This clone was seen only a few times. This chain uses TRBV6-4 with TRBJ2-3; no clear D. The germline V gene has CDR1 MRHNA and CDR2 SNTAGT. Between the trimmed V and J ends, which lost 0 bases and 5 bases, there was a span of 6 bases. The CDR3 totals 13 residues. This chain's CDR3 is CASSDSIVDTQYF. The CDR3 coding sequence is TGTGCCAGCAGTGACTCGATAGTAGATACGCAGTATTTT.

This clone appeared a few times. This CDR3 reads CSVTDEGNQPQHF. In DNA form, the CDR3 reads TGCAGCGTCACGGACGAGGGCAATCAGCCCCAGCATTTT. The genes are TRBV29-1 and TRBJ1-5; unclear D gene. This CDR3 region has 13 residues. CDR1 and CDR2 from the germline V gene are SQVTM and ANQGSEA. With 6 bases removed from V and 2 bases from J, the gap between germline ends came to 11 bases.

This clone was picked up a small number of times. The gene calls are TRBV2 and TRBJ1-1, with 8 bases lining up with TRBD1. CDR1 and CDR2 from the germline V gene are SNHLY and FYNNEI. Trimming at V came to 10 bases and at J to 2 bases, leaving 6 bases not matched to a gene. This CDR3 contains 13 residues. The DNA for the CDR3 is TGTGCCAACAAGGGACAGGCCAACACTGAAGCTTTCTTT. Translated, it gives CANKGQANTEAFF.

This clone occurred a few times. V gene TRBV11-3 combines with J gene TRBJ1-2; D unclear. From germline, CDR1 is SGHNT and CDR2 YENEEA. This CDR3 spans 13 amino acids. The ends were cut back, 5 bases at V and 8 bases at J, with 15 bases in the middle. As DNA, the CDR3 is TGTGCCAGCAGCCCAACCAATGGACGAGGCTACACCTTC. Protein: CASSPTNGRGYTF.

As DNA, the CDR3 is TGCGCCAGCAGCTCTACAGGGTCTACTGGGGCCAACGTCCTGACTTTC. Encoded protein: CASSSTGSTGANVLTF. The gene calls are TRBV5-1 and TRBJ2-6, with D perhaps TRBD1 (6 bases). Trimming took 3 bases from V and 2 from J, leaving 12 bases between them. The CDR3 length is 16 residues. The germline CDR1 and CDR2 sequences are SGHRS and YFSETQ. The variable domain in full, with the rest retrieved from reference TRBV5-1 and TRBJ2-6, is KAGVTQTPRYLIKTRGQQVTLSCSPISGHRSVSWYQQTPGQGLQFLFEYFSETQRNKGNFPGRFSGRQFSNSRSEMNVSTLELGDSALYLCASSSTGSTGANVLTFGAGSRLTVL.

As concerns this clone: This specimen includes other DNA sequences encoding the same CDR3. The V and J genes are TRBV30 and TRBJ1-5; D call uncertain. CDR1 is GTSNPN and CDR2 is SVGIG in the germline V gene (reference sequence). The CDR3 extends over 13 amino acids. V was cut by 0 bases and J by 3 bases, with 6 bases left in between. CDR3 region: CAWSVTDNQPQHF. The CDR3 DNA reads as TGTGCCTGGAGTGTAACAGACAATCAGCCCCAGCATTTT.

This clone was counted between two and nine times. V is TRBV30 and J is TRBJ1-2, with 9 positions matching TRBD1. Germline CDR1 reads GTSNPN; CDR2 reads SVGIG (reference sequence). The CDR3 spans 13 residues. The trim removed 7 bases at V and 3 bases at J, leaving 6 bases unmatched. The CDR3 protein is CALNRGRDYGYTF. The DNA of the CDR3 is TGTGCCTTGAACAGGGGGCGCGACTATGGCTACACCTTC.

This clone was counted between two and nine times. This chain links TRBV5-1 with TRBJ2-3; a possible D gene is TRBD1 (6 bases). The CDR3 is 17 amino acids. Trimming removed 0 bases from V and 2 bases from J, with 16 bases in between. Per germline, CDR1 SGHRS and CDR2 YFSETQ. The CDR3 nucleotides are TGCGCCAGCAGCTTGGAAGGGGGAACTTGGCCCACAGATACGCAGTATTTT. Translating gives CASSLEGGTWPTDTQYF.

In this sample, this clone turned up a few times. The chain joins TRBV6-5 to TRBJ1-1; a weak D match, TRBD1 (5 bases). CDR3 length equals 11 residues. V was trimmed by 6 bases and J by 3 bases, leaving 5 bases between them. Looked up from germline, CDR1 is MNHEY and CDR2 is SVGAGI. As DNA, the CDR3 is TGTGCCAGCAGAGGGGACACTGAAGCTTTCTTT. Residues: CASRGDTEAFF.